This T cell receptor (beta chain) was obtained from a study of shared clonotypes between healthy human individuals. Only in-frame clones appear in the TCRdb table, and some are missing; sequencing was by immunoSEQ multiplex PCR. The repertoire includes roughly 1.5 million clones, nearly 99% of them detected once, and around 0.45% sits in the top ten. Trimming at V came to 6 bases and at J to 4 bases, leaving 3 bases not matched to a gene. In germline, CDR1 is LNHDA, CDR2 SQIVND (reference sequence). There are 13 residues in the CDR3. The receptor was isolated from a man aged 30-40 years in good health. The V and J genes are TRBV19 and TRBJ1-5, with TRBD1 matching over 7 bases. Specimen: naive CD4+ T cells sorted from blood. Subset here: CD45RA+ positively selected. CDR3 sequence reads: CASRTTGNQPQHF. The CDR3, as DNA: TGTGCCAGTAGGACGACAGGGAATCAGCCCCAGCATTTT.